Presented here are 4 T cell receptor beta chains from one specimen sequenced in a study of T-cell reconstitution after alpha-beta-depleted transplantation in children. The TCRbeta library incorporated unique molecular identifiers. One entry per CDR3 protein results from TCRdb running MiXCR on the PCR reads. The sample contains about 980,000 distinct CDR3 sequences, roughly 29% of which appear only once. Sequenced here: PBMCs, mostly from graft donor cells, sampled 360 days after TCRalphabeta/CD19-depleted stem cell transplant. These receptors were collected from a boy in the first two years of life who had a stem cell transplant for SCID, so the T cells may come from the graft donor.

This clonotype has just a few counts. The rearrangement links TRBV12-3 or TRBV12-4 to TRBJ2-7; 7 bases align to TRBD2. The junction had 11 bases not matched to a gene; V was cut back by 6 bases and J by 0 bases. This CDR3 comprises 16 residues. The CDR3 loop reads CASRLRGRDYSYEQYF. The CDR3 coding sequence is TGTGCCAGCAGACTTAGAGGCCGGGACTACTCCTACGAGCAGTACTTC.

V gene TRBV6-5 combines with J gene TRBJ1-2; D might be TRBD1 (5 bases). Trimming removed 4 bases at V and 2 bases at J, with 8 bases between. This CDR3 is 13 amino acids long. Germline lookup yields CDR1 MNHEY and CDR2 SVGAGI. The CDR3: CASSWGSNYGYTF. The CDR3 DNA is TGTGCCAGCAGTTGGGGCAGCAACTATGGCTACACCTTC.

This clonotype was seen only a few times. The chain couples TRBV10-1 to TRBJ2-1; no firm D call. The CDR3 length is 16 residues. Germline CDR1 and CDR2: WNHNN and SYGVQD (reference sequence). Deletions cut 4 bases from V and 2 bases from J, with 15 bases between. In DNA, the CDR3 is TGCGCCAGCAGTGGAGGCGGCGGCTCTGCCTACAATGAGCAGTTCTTC. As protein: CASSGGGGSAYNEQFF.

This clonotype has just a few counts. V gene TRBV20-1 combines with J gene TRBJ2-1, with 8 bases fitting TRBD2. Per germline, CDR1 DFQATT and CDR2 SNEGSKA (reference sequence). Trimming cost V 6 bases and J 6 bases; bases outside gene matches: 25. CDR3 length: 19 amino acids. CDR3 nucleotides: TGCAGTGCCTCCCAGGCCCCATCCTCGGGACTAGGGGGAATCAATGAGCAGTTCTTC. Translation: CSASQAPSSGLGGINEQFF.